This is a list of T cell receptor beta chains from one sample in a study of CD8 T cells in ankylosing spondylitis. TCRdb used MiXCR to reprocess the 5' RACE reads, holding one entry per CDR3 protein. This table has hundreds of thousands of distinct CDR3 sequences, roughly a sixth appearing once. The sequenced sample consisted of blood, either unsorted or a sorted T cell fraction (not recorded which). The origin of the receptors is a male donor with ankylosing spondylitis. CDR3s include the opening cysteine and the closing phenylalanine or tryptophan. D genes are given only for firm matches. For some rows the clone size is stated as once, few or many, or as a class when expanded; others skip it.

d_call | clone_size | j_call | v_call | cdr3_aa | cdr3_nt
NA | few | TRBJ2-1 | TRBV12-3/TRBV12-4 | CASSPNLGASSYNEQFF | TGTGCCAGCAGTCCCAATTTAGGCGCGAGCTCCTACAATGAGCAGTTCTTC
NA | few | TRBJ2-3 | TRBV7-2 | CASSYIGDTQYF | TGTGCCAGCAGCTATATCGGAGATACGCAGTATTTT
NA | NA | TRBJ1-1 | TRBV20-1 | CSARTVNMNTEAFF | TGCAGTGCTAGAACAGTAAACATGAACACTGAAGCTTTCTTT
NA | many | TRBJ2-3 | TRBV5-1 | CASSPDSFPTHTDTQYF | TGCGCCAGCAGCCCGGACAGTTTTCCAACCCACACAGATACGCAGTATTTT
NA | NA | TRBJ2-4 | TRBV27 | CASSLDSGKNIQYF | TGTGCCAGCAGTTTAGATAGCGGAAAAAACATTCAGTACTTC
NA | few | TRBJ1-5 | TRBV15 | CAPRTGLGSNQPQHF | TGTGCCCCCAGGACGGGGCTGGGTAGCAATCAGCCCCAGCATTTT
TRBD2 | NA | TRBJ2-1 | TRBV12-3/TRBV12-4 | CASSSRRAGGPALYYNEQFF | TGTGCCAGCAGTTCCCGGCGGGCGGGAGGGCCAGCACTATACTACAATGAGCAGTTCTTC
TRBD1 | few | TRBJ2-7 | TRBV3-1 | CASSQPGQYYEQYF | TGTGCCAGCAGCCAACCGGGACAGTACTACGAGCAGTACTTC
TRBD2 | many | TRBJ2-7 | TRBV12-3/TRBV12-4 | CASAGGYSYEQYF | TGTGCCAGCGCGGGAGGCTACTCCTACGAGCAGTACTTC
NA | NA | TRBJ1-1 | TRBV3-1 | CASSQWGERGEAFF | TGTGCCAGCAGCCAATGGGGGGAGAGGGGTGAAGCTTTCTTT
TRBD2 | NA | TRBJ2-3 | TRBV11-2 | CASSRTFGLAGGTSGDTQYF | TGTGCCAGCAGCCGAACCTTCGGTCTGGCGGGGGGGACCAGTGGGGATACGCAGTATTTT